This T cell receptor beta chain was captured by sequencing in a study of cytomegalovirus exposure and HLA in healthy donors. Looking at the study overall: The approximately 670 first-cohort repertoires shared a platform with the approximately 120 validation repertoires, as reported in a later analysis. Study observations and caveats: Confirmation was obtained in vitro that a few CMV-associated chains are specific for CMV antigens. TCR beta chains numbering some 150 were designated cytomegalovirus-associated. Reportedly, diagnosis of cytomegalovirus status by the classifier showed high specificity and sensitivity.

This clone is a singleton in its sample. Its antigen is not known. Sequencing was performed with immunoSEQ multiplex PCR; in TCRdb, only in-frame clones are kept and a portion is missing. The sample shows under 140,000 clones, 70% to 90% of them seen only once. This CDR3 spans 17 amino acids. With 1 base removed from V and 1 base from J, the gap between germline ends came to 17 bases. Germline V gene lookup returns CDR1 MDHEN and CDR2 SYDVKM. V is TRBV28 and J is TRBJ2-7; possibly TRBD2 for D (5 bases). The material sequenced was PBMCs. The source is a woman in her thirties in good health and CMV-seropositive. CDR3 in amino acids: CASSLFLSLAGSYEQYF. Here the CDR3 DNA reads TGTGCCAGCAGTTTATTTTTGTCGCTAGCAGGATCCTACGAGCAGTACTTC.